These 25 T cell receptor beta chains were all obtained from the same sample, sequenced in a study of T cells in Graves' hyperthyroidism and ophthalmopathy. Amplified regions were TCR beta CDR3 sequences from RNA transcripts. An initial round of RT-PCR targeting the TCR CDR3 relied on the HTBI primer set. Each CDR3 protein gets one entry after TCRdb re-called the multiplex PCR reads with MiXCR. The sample yields fewer than 700,000 distinct CDR3 sequences, about a sixth seen once. The sample consisted of blood. The origin of the receptors is a woman in her 30s with Graves' hyperthyroidism.

The chain links TRBV7-2 to TRBJ2-1; 8 bases fit TRBD1. Germline-derived CDR1 and CDR2 are SGHTA and FQGNSA. The CDR3 sequence is 16 residues long. The V gene end was trimmed by 5 bases and the J gene end by 2 bases; junction bases not matched to a gene: 8. The CDR3 DNA reads as TGTGCCAGCAGCCTCCGGGACAGGCGCCCCTACAATGAGCAGTTCTTC. The encoded protein is CASSLRDRRPYNEQFF.

This clonotype was seen once. The chain joins TRBV2 to TRBJ2-2; D might be TRBD1 (6 bases). Germline CDR1 is SNHLY and CDR2 is FYNNEI. V was trimmed by 3 bases and J by 0 bases, leaving 14 bases between them. The CDR3 loop spans 17 amino acids. CDR3 DNA: TGTGCCAGCAGTGACCCGGACAGCTTCGCGAACACCGGGGAGCTGTTTTTT. Amino acids: CASSDPDSFANTGELFF.

The chain carries TRBV7-2 and TRBJ2-7; either TRBD1 or TRBD2 may fit D (5 bases each). The V end was cut by 3 bases, the J end by 4 bases, with 16 bases between. Germline V gene lookup returns CDR1 SGHTA and CDR2 FQGNSA. The CDR3 runs to 15 residues. The CDR3 DNA reads TGTGCCAGCAGCTTGCGCCGGGACCAGACTTACGAGCAGTACTTC. As protein: CASSLRRDQTYEQYF.

This clonotype was detected ten times or more. The rearrangement links TRBV5-1 to TRBJ1-1, with D maybe TRBD1 (5 bases). CDR3 size: 14 residues. V lost 4 bases to trimming and J lost 4 bases, with 14 bases between them. CDR1 SGHRS and CDR2 YFSETQ come from the germline V gene. This chain's CDR3 is CASSQGTGGTEAFF. The CDR3 nucleotides are TGCGCCAGCAGCCAAGGAACGGGGGGCACTGAAGCTTTCTTT. Complete variable domain (other parts from reference TRBV5-1 and TRBJ1-1): KAGVTQTPRYLIKTRGQQVTLSCSPISGHRSVSWYQQTPGQGLQFLFEYFSETQRNKGNFPGRFSGRQFSNSRSEMNVSTLELGDSALYLCASSQGTGGTEAFFGQGTRLTVV.

This clonotype was observed many times. The genes are TRBV7-2 and TRBJ2-5; 10 bases align to TRBD2. The germline gives CDR1 SGHTA, CDR2 FQGNSA. This CDR3 region has 15 residues. V shed 4 bases and J 5 bases; nucleotides not matched to a gene: 7. The CDR3 bases are TGTGCCAGCAGCTCTGGACTAGCGGAAATGGAGACCCAGTACTTC. Its translation: CASSSGLAEMETQYF.

Here the CDR3 reads CASSLGTAGHNEQFF. The CDR3 coding sequence is TGTGCCAGCAGCTTAGGAACAGCGGGTCACAATGAGCAGTTCTTC. This sequence joins TRBV7-9 and TRBJ2-1; a possible D gene is TRBD2 (6 bases). Germline-derived CDR1 and CDR2 are SEHNR and FQNEAQ (reference sequence). V lost 1 base and J 5 bases, leaving 12 bases between the germline ends. This CDR3 is built from 15 residues.

V and J are TRBV7-8 and TRBJ2-1; 11 nucleotides match TRBD2. CDR3 size: 16 residues. Germline V gene data show CDR1 as SGHVS and CDR2 as FQNEAQ. V was clipped by 5 bases and J by 7 bases; unmatched bases: 10. CDR3 sequence (DNA): TGTGCCAGCAGCCCGTATAGCGGGAGGGCGTGGAATGAGCAGTTCTTC. This gives the protein CASSPYSGRAWNEQFF.

This clonotype turned up a few times. V and J are TRBV7-9 and TRBJ2-5; perhaps TRBD2 as D (7 bases). V was pared by 5 bases and J by 3 bases, with 25 bases between. This CDR3 is built from 18 residues. Germline assignment: CDR1 SEHNR and CDR2 FQNEAQ (reference sequence). The CDR3 is CASSQMGGGGPIKETQYF. DNA of the CDR3: TGTGCCAGCAGCCAGATGGGAGGGGGAGGTCCGATAAAAGAGACCCAGTACTTC.

The table lists this clonotype with many counts. The chain recombines TRBV3-1 with TRBJ2-7, with D perhaps matching TRBD2 (5 bases). The V gene lost 0 bases and the J gene lost 3 bases, with 18 bases spanning the gap. This CDR3 is built from 17 residues. Germline values: CDR1 LGHDT, CDR2 YNNKEL (reference sequence). CDR3 sequence: CASSQDFGKSPSYEQYF. The CDR3 DNA reads TGTGCCAGCAGCCAAGATTTCGGGAAATCCCCTAGCTACGAGCAGTACTTC.

This clonotype was counted many times. V is TRBV6-1 and J is TRBJ2-7; D not resolved. The V end lost 6 bases, the J end lost 5 bases, and 8 bases lay between the germline ends. Germline V lookup: CDR1 MNHNS, CDR2 SASEGT. This CDR3 comprises 11 residues. CDR3 loop: CASRPADEQYF. CDR3 DNA sequence: TGTGCCAGCAGACCTGCCGACGAGCAGTACTTC.

J is TRBJ1-5 and V is TRBV27; the D is unclear. Germline V gives CDR1 MNHEY, CDR2 SMNVEV (reference sequence). The V end lost 5 bases, the J end lost 0 bases, and 14 bases lay between the germline ends. The CDR3 sequence is 16 residues long. The CDR3 region is CASSLPLNYSNQPQHF. DNA for the CDR3: TGTGCCAGCAGTCTCCCGTTGAACTATAGCAATCAGCCCCAGCATTTT.

This clonotype was detected ten times or more. The CDR3 protein is CASSLVGGTGANVLTF. The CDR3 nucleotides read TGTGCCAGCAGTTTGGTTGGAGGGACTGGGGCCAACGTCCTGACTTTC. The V gene is TRBV28, the J gene TRBJ2-6; the D gene is possibly TRBD2 (6 bases). The germline V gene encodes CDR1 MDHEN and CDR2 SYDVKM. V dropped 3 bases and J dropped 2 bases, with 11 bases sitting between them. CDR3 length: 16 residues.

This clonotype appeared many times. The V and J genes are TRBV12-3 or TRBV12-4 and TRBJ1-5, with D perhaps matching TRBD1 (6 bases). There are 13 residues in the CDR3. V was cut by 7 bases and J by 9 bases, with 16 bases left in between. The CDR3 reads CASTLDRGSPQHF. The CDR3 DNA reads as TGTGCCAGCACCTTGGACAGAGGGTCGCCCCAGCATTTT.

This clonotype has just one count. CDR3 in DNA: TGTGCCAGCAGACCCGGACACCGATCTCTTGAAAAACTGTTTTTT. This translates into CASRPGHRSLEKLFF. The chain recombines TRBV6-2 or TRBV6-3 with TRBJ1-4, with a weak D call TRBD1 (5 bases). The CDR3 spans 15 residues. V was cut by 6 bases and J by 7 bases, with 18 bases left in between. Germline assignment: CDR1 MNHEY and CDR2 SVGEGT.

This clonotype was seen a handful of times. J is TRBJ2-5 and V is TRBV7-2; 14 bases are shared with TRBD2. CDR1 and CDR2 (germline): SGHTA, FQGNSA. The length of the CDR3 is 16 residues. Trimming cost V 1 base and J 5 bases; bases outside gene matches: 3. CDR3 bases: TGTGCCAGCAGCTTAGTGGGACTAGCGGGAGTGGAGACCCAGTACTTC. Translating it yields CASSLVGLAGVETQYF.

This clonotype was picked up many times. The chain couples TRBV30 to TRBJ2-1; D call uncertain. The germline CDR1 and CDR2 sequences are GTSNPN and SVGIG (reference sequence). Trimming pared 1 base from V and 4 bases from J, leaving 11 bases between. This CDR3 is 14 amino acids long. The CDR3 DNA follows: TGTGCCTGGAGTGCACCCGGGCCTTACAATGAGCAGTTCTTC. Its translation is CAWSAPGPYNEQFF.

This clonotype was recorded at least ten times. DNA for the CDR3: TGTGCCAGCAAAGGCGGGAGGCTAAACTACAATGAGCAGTTCTTC. Protein: CASKGGRLNYNEQFF. V gene TRBV28 combines with J gene TRBJ2-1; 8 bases align to TRBD2. Germline trimming cut 7 bases from V and 3 bases from J; bases unmatched to any gene: 8. Germline assignment: CDR1 MDHEN and CDR2 SYDVKM. The CDR3 is 15 amino acids.

This clonotype was seen many times. The chain combines TRBV5-5 with TRBJ1-2; possibly TRBD1 for D (5 bases). Between the trimmed V and J ends, which lost 2 bases and 2 bases, there was a span of 10 bases. Looked up from germline, CDR1 is SGHKS and CDR2 is YYEKEE (reference sequence). This CDR3 has 14 residues. The CDR3 DNA sequence: TGTGCCAGCAGCTTACCGGGGGGAAACTATGGCTACACCTTC. Its translation is CASSLPGGNYGYTF.

This clonotype has ten or more counts. The chain couples TRBV20-1 to TRBJ2-1; TRBD1 matches 9 bases. The trim removed 2 bases at V and 4 bases at J, leaving 6 bases unmatched. The germline CDR1 and CDR2 sequences are DFQATT and SNEGSKA (reference sequence). CDR3 size: 15 residues. The chain's CDR3 is CSARSGTGRYNEQFF. CDR3 sequence (DNA): TGCAGTGCTAGATCAGGGACAGGGAGATACAATGAGCAGTTCTTC.

The chain has TRBV20-1 and TRBJ2-7; 10 bases are shared with TRBD2. V dropped 6 bases and J dropped 6; count of bases not matched to a gene: 8. The CDR3 spans 13 residues. The germline CDR1 and CDR2 sequences are DFQATT and SNEGSKA (reference sequence). The CDR3 loop is CSARLAGAREQYF. The CDR3 region has the DNA TGCAGTGCCAGACTAGCGGGCGCGCGCGAGCAGTACTTC.

The chain is built from TRBV9 and TRBJ1-4; TRBD1 aligns across 8 bases. CDR1 and CDR2 (germline): SGDLS, YYNGEE. The CDR3 sequence is 14 residues long. V dropped 4 bases and J dropped 10; count of bases not matched to a gene: 9. As DNA, the CDR3 is TGTGCCAGCAGCCCCTTAGGACAGGGTTCAAAACTGTTTTTT. It is translated as CASSPLGQGSKLFF.

V gene TRBV5-1 combines with J gene TRBJ1-2; 10 nucleotides match TRBD1. J was trimmed by 1 base and V by 4 bases; bases with no gene match: 13. The CDR3 has 18 residues. CDR1 SGHRS and CDR2 YFSETQ come from the germline V gene. This CDR3 reads CASSLKSDRGEGNYGYTF. CDR3 nucleotides: TGCGCCAGCAGCCTGAAATCGGACAGGGGGGAGGGTAACTATGGCTACACCTTC.

The sample holds a few counts of this clonotype. The chain joins TRBV29-1 to TRBJ1-4, with TRBD1 as a possible D gene (5 bases). V lost 4 bases, J lost 4 bases, and 10 bases lay in between. Germline lookup yields CDR1 SQVTM and CDR2 ANQGSEA. CDR3 length equals 13 residues. The CDR3 reads CSVAGAYNEKLFF. CDR3 coding DNA: TGCAGCGTTGCCGGGGCATATAATGAAAAACTGTTTTTT. Full variable domain (outside the CDR3, taken from reference TRBV29-1 and TRBJ1-4): SAVISQKPSRDICQRGTSLTIQCQVDSQVTMMFWYRQQPGQSLTLIATANQGSEATYESGFVIDKFPISRPNLTFSTLTVSNMSPEDSSIYLCSVAGAYNEKLFFGSGTQLSVL.

This clonotype was detected only a few times. The chain links TRBV27 to TRBJ2-5; 7 positions agree with TRBD2. This CDR3 is 15 amino acids long. Per the germline V gene, CDR1 is MNHEY and CDR2 is SMNVEV (reference sequence). J gave up 5 bases and V 5 bases, and 11 bases lay outside the gene matches. The chain's CDR3 is CASSPGAGLRETQYF. The CDR3 DNA follows: TGTGCCAGCAGTCCGGGAGCGGGGCTCAGGGAGACCCAGTACTTC.

The J gene is TRBJ1-4, the V gene TRBV6-7, with 11 bases aligning to TRBD1. TRBV6-7 is noted as an ORF with a role that remains uncertain. The CDR3 extends over 16 amino acids. The V and J ends lost 7 bases and 11 bases, in that order; junction bases with no gene match: 15. This CDR3 reads CASTPLSGTGGRKLFF. CDR3 coding DNA: TGTGCCAGCACCCCCCTCTCCGGGACAGGGGGTCGGAAACTGTTTTTT.